This T cell receptor (beta chain) was observed in a study of shared clonotypes between healthy human individuals. General study points: Read depth was anticipated to influence clonotype sharing among donors.

Around 30,000 T cell genomes, or approximately 300 ng DNA, went into unsorted PBMC replicate PCRs. The table came from immunoSEQ multiplex PCR; TCRdb's copy has only in-frame clones and leaves some out. The sample records 490,000 or so clones, roughly 78% being singletons. Per germline, CDR1 MNHNY and CDR2 SVGAGI (reference sequence). Trimming took off 0 bases at V and 4 bases at J, with 11 bases between the two ends. This CDR3 is built from 15 residues. The donors, healthy adults who were HIV-negative, had experienced no recent acute infections or vaccinations. To note about this clone: Its antigen is undetermined.

The rearrangement uses TRBV6-6 and TRBJ2-3; TRBD2 might be the D (6 bases). The specimen was PBMCs. The receptor's source is a woman between 40 and 55 years old in good health. Some clones in this sample may be carry-over from other donors' samples. In nucleotides, the CDR3 is TGTGCCAGCAGTTACTCGGCGGGAAGGGCAGATACGCAGTATTTT. The encoded protein is CASSYSAGRADTQYF.